Listed below are T cell receptor beta chains from one sample, sequenced in a study of blood T cells in healthy people across ages. TCRdb called the 5' RACE reads again in MiXCR, with one record for every CDR3 protein. Here the sample spans roughly 1.5 million distinct CDR3 sequences, approximately 43% being singletons. The sequenced material came from blood. The receptors here all came from a woman younger than 35 in good health. CDR3s include the opening cysteine and the closing phenylalanine or tryptophan. Fields, in order: D gene, clone size, V gene, J gene, CDR3 protein, CDR3 DNA. A D gene is named only where the DNA matches it firmly. Clone size appears in some rows only: once, few, many, or a class for an expanded clone.

-	few	TRBV5-4	TRBJ2-3	CASSAGTQDTQYF	TGTGCCAGCAGCGCCGGGACCCAGGATACGCAGTATTTT
TRBD2	-	TRBV24-1	TRBJ2-3	CATGTTSGTDTQYF	TGTGCCACCGGAACGACTAGCGGCACAGATACGCAGTATTTT
-	few	TRBV29-1	TRBJ2-1	CSVPRVYNEQFF	TGCAGCGTTCCTCGAGTCTACAATGAGCAGTTCTTC
-	few	TRBV7-9	TRBJ2-1	CASSLDGTRPDEQFF	TGTGCCAGCAGCTTGGACGGCACGAGACCCGATGAGCAGTTCTTC
TRBD2	-	TRBV15	TRBJ2-3	CATSRDRWTSGSRDTQYF	TGTGCCACCAGCAGAGATCGGTGGACTAGCGGGAGCCGAGATACGCAGTATTTT
-	-	TRBV27	TRBJ1-2	CASTPDRTGWYGYTF	TGTGCCAGCACTCCAGACCGAACCGGGTGGTATGGCTACACCTTC
TRBD1	few	TRBV6-1	TRBJ1-4	CASRGTGKALATNEKLFF	TGTGCCAGCAGGGGGACAGGAAAAGCTCTTGCAACTAATGAAAAACTGTTTTTT
-	-	TRBV20-1	TRBJ1-6	CSARDVGNDKALHF	TGCAGTGCTAGAGATGTGGGAAACGACAAGGCCCTCCACTTT
-	-	TRBV3-1	TRBJ1-2	CASSHGLRNYGYTF	TGTGCCAGCAGCCACGGGTTAAGGAACTATGGCTACACCTTC
-	few	TRBV20-1	TRBJ2-1	CSARDFGGGGYNEQFF	TGCAGTGCTAGAGATTTTGGGGGAGGGGGATACAATGAGCAGTTCTTC
-	-	TRBV20-1	TRBJ1-6	CSSRDTHFYNSPLHF	TGCAGTTCTAGAGACACACATTTTTATAATTCACCCCTCCACTTT
-	-	TRBV4-3	TRBJ2-6	CASSQVLILDSGANVLTF	TGCGCCAGCAGCCAAGTTCTGATATTGGACAGTGGGGCCAACGTCCTGACTTTC
TRBD2	-	TRBV29-1	TRBJ2-1	CSVDSPGGGGYNEQFF	TGCAGCGTTGATTCCCCCGGCGGCGGGGGCTACAATGAGCAGTTCTTC
-	-	TRBV18	TRBJ1-1	CASSKKDRAEAFF	TGTGCCAGCTCAAAGAAGGACAGAGCTGAAGCTTTCTTT
TRBD2	-	TRBV20-1	TRBJ2-5	CSARGTWGGQETQYF	TGCAGTGCTAGAGGAACGTGGGGGGGACAAGAGACCCAGTACTTC
-	-	TRBV28	TRBJ2-1	CASSRRGVRANEQFF	TGTGCCAGCAGCCGGCGGGGAGTGAGGGCGAATGAGCAGTTCTTC
-	-	TRBV4-3	TRBJ2-5	CASSGTGNPVETQYF	TGCGCCAGCAGCGGTACCGGAAACCCTGTTGAGACCCAGTACTTC
TRBD1	-	TRBV12-3/TRBV12-4	TRBJ1-5	CASSVDRARPQHF	TGTGCCAGCAGTGTTGACAGGGCTCGGCCCCAGCATTTT
-	few	TRBV12-3/TRBV12-4	TRBJ2-7	CASSFYESYEQYF	TGTGCCAGCAGTTTTTACGAATCCTACGAGCAGTACTTC
TRBD2	-	TRBV11-2	TRBJ2-1	CASSLYRLAGGFDEQFF	TGTGCCAGCAGCTTATATAGACTAGCGGGGGGGTTCGATGAGCAGTTCTTC
-	few	TRBV6-1	TRBJ2-5	CASLLAPGAGSETQYF	TGTGCCAGCCTCCTCGCTCCTGGAGCCGGGAGCGAGACCCAGTACTTC
TRBD2	few	TRBV12-3/TRBV12-4	TRBJ2-1	CASSLASGRGPYNEQFF	TGTGCCAGCAGTTTGGCTAGCGGGAGGGGGCCTTACAATGAGCAGTTCTTC
TRBD2	few	TRBV20-1	TRBJ2-1	CSARAASGGRYNEQFF	TGCAGTGCTAGAGCCGCTAGCGGCGGGAGGTACAATGAGCAGTTCTTC
-	-	TRBV11-2	TRBJ1-1	CASSLNNARNTEAFF	TGTGCCAGCAGCTTAAACAATGCGCGGAACACTGAAGCTTTCTTT
-	-	TRBV5-1	TRBJ2-1	CASSLGELQFF	TGCGCCAGCAGCTTGGGAGAATTACAGTTCTTC
TRBD1	few	TRBV5-6	TRBJ1-4	CASSLRDRVFEKLFF	TGTGCCAGCAGCCTCAGGGACAGGGTATTTGAAAAACTGTTTTTT
-	-	TRBV12-3/TRBV12-4	TRBJ1-3	CASSKTEGNTIYF	TGTGCCAGCAGTAAGACAGAAGGAAACACCATATATTTT
-	-	TRBV7-9	TRBJ2-3	CASSLVGEEGRTDTQYF	TGTGCCAGCAGCTTAGTTGGTGAGGAGGGACGGACAGATACGCAGTATTTT
TRBD1	-	TRBV7-9	TRBJ2-7	CASSLKQGQNYEQYF	TGTGCCAGCAGCTTAAAGCAGGGACAGAACTACGAGCAGTACTTC
-	few	TRBV5-5	TRBJ1-1	CASSLIVGANTEAFF	TGTGCCAGCAGCTTGATCGTAGGGGCAAACACTGAAGCTTTCTTT
-	-	TRBV7-2	TRBJ2-5	CASSLAGRGQETQYF	TGTGCCAGTAGCTTAGCCGGGCGGGGCCAAGAGACCCAGTACTTC
TRBD1	-	TRBV9	TRBJ1-1	CATGQGMNTEAFF	TGTGCCACGGGACAGGGGATGAACACTGAAGCTTTCTTT
TRBD1	-	TRBV7-2	TRBJ2-7	CASSKRGDRIYNEQYF	TGTGCCAGCAGTAAACGCGGGGACAGGATCTACAATGAGCAGTACTTC
TRBD1	-	TRBV5-1	TRBJ1-1	CASSQAGGPEAFF	TGCGCCAGCAGCCAAGCAGGGGGCCCTGAAGCTTTCTTT
TRBD1	-	TRBV12-5	TRBJ1-6	CASCDRGRTSYNSPLHF	TGTGCTAGTTGTGACAGGGGACGAACCTCCTATAATTCACCCCTCCACTTT
-	-	TRBV29-1	TRBJ1-1	CSVLPGVGTEAFF	TGCAGCGTCCTCCCAGGGGTAGGGACTGAAGCTTTCTTT
TRBD1	few	TRBV12-3/TRBV12-4	TRBJ2-3	CASSPGTGRTDTQYF	TGTGCCAGCAGTCCCGGGACAGGCCGCACAGATACGCAGTATTTT
TRBD2	-	TRBV27	TRBJ2-3	CASAGGSGRTDTQYF	TGTGCCAGCGCGGGGGGGAGCGGGAGAACAGATACGCAGTATTTT
TRBD1	-	TRBV13	TRBJ1-2	CASSVGTELNYGYTF	TGTGCCAGCAGCGTGGGGACAGAACTTAACTATGGCTACACCTTC
-	-	TRBV20-1	TRBJ2-3	CSASSPSTDTQYF	TGCAGTGCTAGCTCGCCTAGCACAGATACGCAGTATTTT
-	-	TRBV10-3	TRBJ1-1	CAIRDRDKNTEAFF	TGTGCCATCAGGGACCGGGATAAGAACACTGAAGCTTTCTTT
-	-	TRBV12-3/TRBV12-4	TRBJ1-3	CASSFSGQPKGNTIYF	TGTGCCAGCAGTTTTTCGGGGCAGCCAAAGGGAAACACCATATATTTT
TRBD1	few	TRBV27	TRBJ2-1	CASSYYRGSGEQFF	TGTGCCAGCAGTTACTACAGGGGCTCCGGTGAGCAGTTCTTC